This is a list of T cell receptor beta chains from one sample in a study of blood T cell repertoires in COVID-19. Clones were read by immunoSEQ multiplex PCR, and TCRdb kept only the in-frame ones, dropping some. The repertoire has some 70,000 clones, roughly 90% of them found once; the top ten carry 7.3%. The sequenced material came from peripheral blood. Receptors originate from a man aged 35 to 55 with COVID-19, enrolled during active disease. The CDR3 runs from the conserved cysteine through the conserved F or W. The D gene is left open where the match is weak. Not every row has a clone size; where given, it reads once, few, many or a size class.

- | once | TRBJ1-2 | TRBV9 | CASSVEDGGARGYTF | TGTGCCAGCAGCGTAGAGGATGGGGGCGCAAGGGGCTACACCTTC
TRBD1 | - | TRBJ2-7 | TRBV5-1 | CASTPMTGSYEQYF | TGCGCCAGCACCCCGATGACAGGGTCCTACGAGCAGTACTTC
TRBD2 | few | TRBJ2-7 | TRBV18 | CASSRLSGLVDEQYF | TGTGCCAGCTCACGTCTCTCCGGACTAGTCGACGAGCAGTACTTC
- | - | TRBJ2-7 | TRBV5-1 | CASSLAPGQGPRGGYEQYF | TGCGCCAGCAGCTTGGCTCCGGGACAGGGACCTCGGGGGGGGTACGAGCAGTACTTC
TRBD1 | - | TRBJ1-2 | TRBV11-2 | CASSLEGQGSGYTF | TGTGCCAGCAGCCTCGAGGGACAGGGAAGTGGCTACACCTTC
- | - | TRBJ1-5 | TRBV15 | CATSKEQGRQPQHF | TGTGCCACCAGCAAAGAACAGGGCCGCCAGCCCCAGCATTTT
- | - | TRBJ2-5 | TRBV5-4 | CASSLGLATEQETQYF | TGTGCCAGCAGCTTAGGGCTAGCGACGGAACAAGAGACCCAGTACTTC
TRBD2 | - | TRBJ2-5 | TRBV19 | CASRKGTSGGGETQYF | TGTGCCAGTAGGAAGGGGACTAGCGGGGGTGGTGAGACCCAGTACTTC
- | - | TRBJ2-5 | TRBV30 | CAWSTGETQYF | TGTGCCTGGAGTACGGGAGAGACCCAGTACTTC
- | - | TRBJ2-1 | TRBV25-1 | CASSPYDNEQFF | TGTGCCAGCAGCCCTTATGACAATGAGCAGTTCTTC
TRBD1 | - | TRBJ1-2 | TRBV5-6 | CASNRDRNYGYTF | TGTGCCAGCAATCGGGACAGGAACTATGGCTACACCTTC
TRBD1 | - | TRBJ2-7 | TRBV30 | CAWIAAGTGVRNF | TGTGCCTGGATCGCGGCCGGGACAGGGGTTAGGAACTTC
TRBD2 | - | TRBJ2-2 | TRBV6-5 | CASIRYGGDTGELFF | TGTGCCAGCATTAGATACGGGGGGGACACCGGGGAGCTGTTTTTT
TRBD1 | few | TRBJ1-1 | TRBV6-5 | CASTPNRGNTEAFF | TGTGCCAGCACCCCCAACAGGGGGAACACTGAAGCTTTCTTT
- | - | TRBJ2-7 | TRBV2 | CASNTQGLEQYF | TGTGCCAGCAACACGCAGGGACTCGAGCAGTACTTC
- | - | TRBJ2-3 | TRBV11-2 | CASSLGAAPTDTQYF | TGTGCCAGCAGCTTAGGAGCGGCGCCTACAGATACGCAGTATTTT
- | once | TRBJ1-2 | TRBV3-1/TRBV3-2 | CASSSPRAYTF | TGTGCCAGCAGCAGTCCCAGGGCCTACACCTTC
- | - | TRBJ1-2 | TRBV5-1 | CASSLAGRDGYTF | TGCGCCAGCAGCTTGGCAGGGCGCGATGGCTACACCTTC
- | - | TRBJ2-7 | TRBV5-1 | CASSFPPSF | TGCGCCAGCAGCTTCCCCCCCTCCTTC
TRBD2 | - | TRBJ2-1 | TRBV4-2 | CASSQGCGLAGGQPSQPSNNEQFF | TGTGCCAGCAGCCAAGGGTGTGGGCTAGCGGGGGGCCAACCTTCCCAACCCTCAAACAATGAGCAGTTCTTC
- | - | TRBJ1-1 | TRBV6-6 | CASSYLQGANTEAFF | TGTGCCAGCAGTTACCTACAGGGAGCGAACACTGAAGCTTTCTTT
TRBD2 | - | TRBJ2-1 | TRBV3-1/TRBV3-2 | CASSQEFSGSGKQFF | TGTGCCAGCAGCCAAGAATTTAGCGGGTCGGGGAAGCAGTTCTTC
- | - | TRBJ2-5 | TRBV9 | CASSRRGAQETQYF | TGTGCCAGCAGCAGAAGGGGCGCCCAAGAGACCCAGTACTTC
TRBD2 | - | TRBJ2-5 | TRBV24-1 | CATSDPGLAGQETQYF | TGTGCCACCAGTGATCCCGGACTAGCGGGACAAGAGACCCAGTACTTC
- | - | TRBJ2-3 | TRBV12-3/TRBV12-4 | CASTKLNGQYF | TGTGCCAGCACCAAACTCAATGGGCAGTATTTT
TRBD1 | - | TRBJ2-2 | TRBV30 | CAWSRDSPNTGELFF | TGTGCCTGGAGTCGGGACAGCCCGAACACCGGGGAGCTGTTTTTT
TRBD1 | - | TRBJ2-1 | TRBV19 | CARGQGYNEQFF | TGTGCCAGAGGACAGGGATACAATGAGCAGTTCTTC
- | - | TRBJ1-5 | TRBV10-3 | CAISRSGNSNQPQHF | TGTGCCATCAGTCGAAGCGGGAATAGCAATCAGCCCCAGCATTTT